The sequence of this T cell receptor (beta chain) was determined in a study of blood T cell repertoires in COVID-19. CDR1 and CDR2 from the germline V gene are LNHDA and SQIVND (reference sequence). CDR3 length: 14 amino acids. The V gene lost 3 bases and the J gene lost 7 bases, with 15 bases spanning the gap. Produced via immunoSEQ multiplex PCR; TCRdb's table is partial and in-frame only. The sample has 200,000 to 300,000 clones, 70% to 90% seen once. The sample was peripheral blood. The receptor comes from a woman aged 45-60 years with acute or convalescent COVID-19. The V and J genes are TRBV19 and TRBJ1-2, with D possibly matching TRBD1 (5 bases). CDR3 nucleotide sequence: TGTGCCAGTAGTATTACGACAGCCGCCTTTGGCTACACCTTC. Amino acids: CASSITTAAFGYTF.